One and the same sample provided the 31 T cell receptor beta chains below, sequenced in a study. The sorted Tregs were CD4+CD25+CD127-/low cells. TCRdb processed the 5' RACE reads anew with MiXCR; each CDR3 protein has one entry. The sample lists 35,000 to 50,000 distinct CDR3 sequences, roughly a fifth seen once, with 4% in the top ten. Sample: Tregs sorted from blood. The receptors here all came from a female donor with breast cancer.

This clonotype was counted at least ten times. This chain joins TRBV6-2 or TRBV6-3 and TRBJ2-5; tentative D call: TRBD2 (5 bases). The CDR3 runs to 15 residues. V gave up 2 bases and J gave up 3 bases, with 13 bases separating them. Per germline, CDR1 MNHEY and CDR2 SVGEGT. The CDR3 DNA reads as TGTGCCAGCAGTTACCCCGGTCGGGGTGAAGAGACCCAGTACTTC. Protein: CASSYPGRGEETQYF.

This clonotype was observed at least ten times. This chain joins TRBV4-1 and TRBJ2-2; TRBD1 or TRBD2 may be the D gene (5 bases each). V lost 1 base, J lost 4 bases, and 16 bases lay in between. The CDR3 runs to 17 residues. Germline V gives CDR1 MGHRA, CDR2 YSYEKL. CDR3 protein: CASSQGGSPSFTGELFF. The CDR3, as DNA: TGCGCCAGCAGCCAAGGGGGGTCCCCCTCGTTCACCGGGGAGCTGTTTTTT.

This clonotype was picked up many times. The chain joins TRBV7-2 to TRBJ2-3, with TRBD2 as a possible D gene (5 bases). Germline CDR1 SGHTA, CDR2 FQGNSA. The germline V and J ends were trimmed by 1 base and 0 bases, with 5 bases remaining between them. This CDR3 is 14 amino acids long. The chain's CDR3 is CASSLGTSTDTQYF. In DNA, the CDR3 is TGTGCCAGCAGCTTAGGGACTAGCACAGATACGCAGTATTTT. Supplemented by reference TRBV7-2 and TRBJ2-3, the full variable domain reads GAGVSQSPSNKVTEKGKDVELRCDPISGHTALYWYRQSLGQGLEFLIYFQGNSAPDKSGLPSDRFSAERTGGSVSTLTIQRTQQEDSAVYLCASSLGTSTDTQYFGPGTRLTVL.

The chain joins TRBV5-1 to TRBJ2-5, with 7 bases aligning to TRBD1. Germline CDR1 is SGHRS and CDR2 is YFSETQ. Trimming cost V 2 bases and J 1 base; bases outside gene matches: 5. The CDR3 is made up of 15 amino acids. For the CDR3, the DNA is TGCGCCAGCAGCTTTGGGACAGAAGTCCAAGAGACCCAGTACTTC. It is translated as CASSFGTEVQETQYF.

This clonotype was observed many times. The chain combines TRBV29-1 with TRBJ1-5; TRBD1 aligns across 7 bases. V lost 5 bases, J lost 1 base, and 8 bases stayed unmatched. Per the germline V gene, CDR1 is SQVTM and CDR2 is ANQGSEA. The CDR3 is made up of 15 amino acids. This CDR3 reads CSVTTGVGSNQPQHF. CDR3 bases: TGCAGCGTTACCACAGGGGTTGGAAGCAATCAGCCCCAGCATTTT.

The CDR3 coding sequence is TGTGCCAGCAGTTTATTTTACGGCTCCTACAATGAGCAGTTCTTC. Translated: CASSLFYGSYNEQFF. The chain couples TRBV27 to TRBJ2-1; D unclear. Germline loops: CDR1 MNHEY, CDR2 SMNVEV (reference sequence). The CDR3 extends over 15 amino acids. The V gene lost 1 base and the J gene lost 0 bases, with 7 bases spanning the gap.

The table lists this clonotype with a few counts. The genes are TRBV28 and TRBJ2-5; 10 bases match TRBD2. Per germline, CDR1 MDHEN and CDR2 SYDVKM. With V trimmed by 11 bases and J by 6 bases, 27 bases remained unmatched. This CDR3 comprises 19 residues. CDR3 sequence: CAVQRLLDPLAGNRKTQYF. DNA for the CDR3: TGTGCCGTCCAAAGGCTACTCGACCCACTAGCGGGAAATCGAAAGACCCAGTACTTC.

This clonotype came up many times. The chain couples TRBV7-8 to TRBJ1-6, with TRBD1 matching 7 bases. The germline V gene has CDR1 SGHVS and CDR2 FQNEAQ. This CDR3 is built from 14 residues. The J segment lost 10 bases and the V segment lost 5 bases, leaving 8 bases of the junction unmatched. CDR3 nucleotides: TGTGCCAGCAGCCAAGACAGGGCAAGCTCACCCCTCCACTTT. Translated, it gives CASSQDRASSPLHF.

J is TRBJ2-2 and V is TRBV9; 8 nucleotides agree with TRBD2. The ends lost 4 bases at V and 7 bases at J; junction bases unmatched: 15. Germline V CDR1 and CDR2: SGDLS, YYNGEE. CDR3 length: 17 residues. The CDR3 reads CASSIGTGGPLVGELFF. In DNA, the CDR3 is TGTGCCAGCAGCATAGGAACGGGAGGGCCTCTAGTCGGGGAGCTGTTTTTT.

The rearrangement joins TRBV25-1 to TRBJ1-3; a possible D gene is TRBD1 (6 bases). Germline CDR1 and CDR2: MGHDK and SYGVNS. The CDR3 length is 15 residues. Trimming took off 0 bases at V and 2 bases at J, with 8 bases between the two ends. In DNA form, the CDR3 reads TGTGCCAGCAGTGAATATCAGGGGCCTGGAAACACCATATATTTT. This codes for CASSEYQGPGNTIYF.

With regard to this clonotype: A read error may explain this, as a much larger clone is one base away. V usage is TRBV20-1 and J usage is TRBJ1-4; D remains ambiguous. This CDR3 contains 15 residues. Germline assignment: CDR1 DFQATT and CDR2 SNEGSKA (reference sequence). CDR3 protein: CSAGDRRGTNEKLFF. The CDR3 DNA sequence: TGCAGTGCTGGAGATCGTCGGGGTACTAATGAAAAACTGTTTTTT.

The chain joins TRBV28 to TRBJ2-1; TRBD2 is a possible D gene (6 bases). CDR1 is MDHEN and CDR2 is SYDVKM in the germline V gene. V dropped 1 base and J dropped 12 bases, with 13 bases sitting between them. The CDR3 runs 13 residues. The CDR3 nucleotides read TGTGCCAGCAGTTTATACCAACATAGCGGGCAGTTCTTC. This translates into CASSLYQHSGQFF.

This clonotype was counted ten times or more. A junction end diverges from the germline sequence, so it may reflect a read error. The rearrangement links TRBV27 to TRBJ1-2; no firm D call. Germline V gives CDR1 MNHEY, CDR2 SMNVEV (reference sequence). The CDR3 consists of 15 residues. CDR3 amino acids: CASSLSKAGSYGYTF. The CDR3, as DNA: TGTGCCAGTAGTTTATCGAAGGCGGGGAGCTATGGCTACACCTTC.

This clonotype showed up many times. This rearrangement joins TRBV4-2 to TRBJ2-1; D is ambiguous. The length of the CDR3 is 15 residues. V was clipped by 2 bases and J by 2 bases, with 10 bases between them. Per the germline V gene, CDR1 is LGHNA and CDR2 is YNFKEQ. The CDR3 here is CASSQLGLAYNEQFF. In DNA, the CDR3 is TGTGCCAGCAGCCAACTGGGCTTAGCCTACAATGAGCAGTTCTTC.

This clonotype was found many times. The chain links TRBV27 to TRBJ2-1; 11 bases align to TRBD2. The CDR3 extends over 17 amino acids. V shed 0 bases and J 2 bases; nucleotides not matched to a gene: 3. Germline loops: CDR1 MNHEY, CDR2 SMNVEV (reference sequence). The CDR3 bases are TGTGCCAGCAGTTTATCCAGACTAGCGGGACCCTACAATGAGCAGTTCTTC. Its translation is CASSLSRLAGPYNEQFF.

CDR3 loop: CSANPGGRGGQPQHF. Here the CDR3 DNA reads TGCAGTGCCAATCCGGGCGGCAGGGGGGGTCAGCCCCAGCATTTT. The rearrangement uses TRBV20-1 and TRBJ1-5, with 7 bases identical to TRBD1. The length of the CDR3 is 15 residues. The germline CDR1 and CDR2 sequences are DFQATT and SNEGSKA (reference sequence). After removal of 6 bases from V and 6 bases from J, the junction contained 14 bases not matched to a gene.

The chain has TRBV28 and TRBJ2-3; TRBD1 matches at 10 bases. The ends lost 5 bases at V and 8 bases at J; junction bases unmatched: 13. This CDR3 comprises 16 residues. Germline CDR1 MDHEN, CDR2 SYDVKM. CDR3 DNA: TGTGCCAGCAGTAGGATACGGGACAGGGGCGCTCGTACGCAGTATTTT. Its protein is CASSRIRDRGARTQYF.

Worth noting for this clonotype: A read error may explain this, as a much larger clone is one base away. Here the CDR3 reads CASSLGYNEQLF. Here the CDR3 DNA reads TGCGCCAGCAGCTTGGGGTACAATGAGCAGCTCTTC. The chain couples TRBV5-1 to TRBJ2-1; no reliable D call. Per the germline V gene, CDR1 is SGHRS and CDR2 is YFSETQ. This CDR3 is 12 amino acids long. Combining the CDR3 with reference TRBV5-1 and TRBJ2-1 gives the whole variable domain KAGVTQTPRYLIKTRGQQVTLSCSPISGHRSVSWYQQTPGQGLQFLFEYFSETQRNKGNFPGRFSGRQFSNSRSEMNVSTLELGDSALYLCASSLGYNEQLFGPGTRLTVL.

There are many counts of this clonotype. The V and J genes are TRBV7-2 and TRBJ2-3; possible D gene TRBD2, 6 bases. Per germline, CDR1 SGHTA and CDR2 FQGNSA. This CDR3 has 15 residues. Trimming left V 4 bases short and J 0 bases short, with 11 bases between. The CDR3 is CASSSSGLSTDTQYF. CDR3 DNA: TGTGCCAGCAGCTCGAGCGGGTTGAGCACAGATACGCAGTATTTT.

This clonotype was counted at least ten times. The chain uses TRBV5-1 and TRBJ2-7; either TRBD1 or TRBD2 may fit D (5 bases each). There are 14 residues in the CDR3. The germline CDR1 and CDR2 sequences are SGHRS and YFSETQ. Trimming removed 2 bases from V and 5 bases from J, with 14 bases in between. CDR3 DNA: TGCGCCAGCAGCTTCGGACAACAGAGGGACGAGCAGTACTTC. It translates to CASSFGQQRDEQYF.

The genes are TRBV6-6 and TRBJ2-7, with 9 bases lining up with TRBD1. The J segment lost 4 bases and the V segment lost 2 bases, leaving 9 bases of the junction unmatched. CDR3 length: 16 amino acids. Per the germline V gene, CDR1 is MNHNY and CDR2 is SVGAGI (reference sequence). CDR3 sequence (DNA): TGTGCCAGCAGTTACCTACCGGGACAGGGAATATACGAGCAGTACTTC. Amino acid sequence: CASSYLPGQGIYEQYF.

This clonotype is a singleton in its sample. A much more abundant neighbour one base away suggests this may be a read error. CDR3 sequence (DNA): TGTGCCAGCAGCCCATCCAGGGGCTCCAACACCGGGGAGCTGTTTTTT. Its translation: CASSPSRGSNTGELFF. This chain joins TRBV4-2 and TRBJ2-2; a possible D gene is TRBD1 (6 bases). Germline-derived CDR1 and CDR2 are LGHNA and YNFKEQ. The CDR3 has 16 residues. V lost 4 bases and J 2 bases, leaving 14 bases between the germline ends.

The sample holds a few counts of this clonotype. The rearrangement joins TRBV6-2 or TRBV6-3 to TRBJ2-7, with 9 positions matching TRBD2. V lost 5 bases to trimming and J lost 7 bases; unmatched junction nucleotides: 12. The CDR3 consists of 15 residues. Germline CDR1 is MNHEY and CDR2 is SVGEGT. DNA for the CDR3: TGTGCCAGCAGTCTCCGGGGACTAGCTTTGCGGGAGCAGTACTTC. Residues: CASSLRGLALREQYF.

This clonotype turned up a few times. The chain has TRBV20-1 and TRBJ2-1; 7 nucleotides agree with TRBD2. CDR1 is DFQATT, CDR2 SNEGSKA, per germline (reference sequence). This CDR3 is built from 13 residues. CDR3 nucleotide sequence: TGCGGCGCGGGCGGGAGTGGGGGGGATGAGCAGTTCTTC. This codes for CGAGGSGGDEQFF.

Comment on this clonotype: A much larger clone differs from this one at a single base, so this may be a read error. The V and J genes are TRBV29-1 and TRBJ2-7; 12 nucleotides align to TRBD2. Looked up from germline, CDR1 is SQVTM and CDR2 is ANQGSEA. Germline trimming cut 7 bases from V and 3 bases from J; bases unmatched to any gene: 7. This CDR3 is built from 14 residues. The CDR3: CSAKLAGGRYEQYF. Here the CDR3 DNA reads TGCAGCGCCAAACTAGCGGGAGGTCGCTACGAGCAGTACTTC.

As regards this clonotype: This may be a read error: a much more frequent sequence differs by one nucleotide. V is TRBV5-1 and J is TRBJ2-1, with D perhaps matching TRBD2 (6 bases). Trimming removed 2 bases from V and 8 bases from J, with 23 bases in between. This CDR3 contains 17 residues. Per the germline V gene, CDR1 is SGHRS and CDR2 is YFSETQ. CDR3 amino acids: CASSFGQTRRDYDEQFF. As DNA, the CDR3 is TGCGCCAGCAGCTTCGGTCAAACTAGGAGGGATTACGATGAGCAGTTCTTC.

A note on this clonotype: A read error may explain this, as a much larger clone is one base away. The genes are TRBV15 and TRBJ2-4; 8 bases align to TRBD1. The V gene end was trimmed by 7 bases and the J gene end by 1 base; junction bases not matched to a gene: 9. The CDR3 runs 16 residues. In germline, CDR1 is LNHNV, CDR2 YYDKDF (reference sequence). In nucleotides, the CDR3 is TGTGCCACCAACCCCCGGACAGGGATGGCCAAAAACATTCAGTACTTC. Encoded protein: CATNPRTGMAKNIQYF.

This clonotype was seen at least ten times. The chain joins TRBV7-2 to TRBJ1-1, with D unresolved. The CDR3 length is 13 residues. Germline V gene sequence: CDR1 SGHTA, CDR2 FQGNSA. V was shortened by 1 base and J by 8 bases, with 11 bases between the two germline ends. The DNA for the CDR3 is TGTGCCAGCAGCTTAGGGCGGCTGGGGGAAGCTTTCTTT. Its translation is CASSLGRLGEAFF.

CDR3: CSAISGSYDDEQFF. In nucleotides, the CDR3 is TGCAGTGCTATCTCCGGGTCTTACGATGATGAGCAGTTCTTC. The V and J genes are TRBV20-1 and TRBJ2-1; D is ambiguous. Germline V gene lookup returns CDR1 DFQATT and CDR2 SNEGSKA (reference sequence). This CDR3 spans 14 amino acids. V was cut by 4 bases and J by 8 bases, with 18 bases left in between.

This clonotype came up many times. The chain has TRBV9 and TRBJ1-1; TRBD1 might be the D (5 bases). The germline CDR1 and CDR2 sequences are SGDLS and YYNGEE. The CDR3 contains 14 residues. With 1 base removed from V and 3 bases from J, the gap between germline ends came to 10 bases. For the CDR3, the DNA is TGTGCCAGCAGCGTACAATCGGGGGACACTGAAGCTTTCTTT. Amino acid sequence: CASSVQSGDTEAFF.

V and J are TRBV20-1 and TRBJ1-5; D possibly corresponds to TRBD1 (5 bases). Germline V gene data show CDR1 as DFQATT and CDR2 as SNEGSKA (reference sequence). This CDR3 contains 14 residues. The germline V and J ends were trimmed by 3 bases and 4 bases, with 13 bases remaining between them. CDR3 in DNA: TGCAGTGCTAGTTTGGGACCGACGAATCAGCCCCAGCATTTT. It yields the protein CSASLGPTNQPQHF.